Each of the 17 T cell receptor beta chains below was sequenced from the same sample in a study of T cell responses to AZD1222 COVID-19 vaccine. Generated by immunoSEQ multiplex PCR, the TCRdb table keeps only in-frame clones and is missing some. The repertoire has about 120,000 clones, over 75% of them found once; the top ten carry about 3.1%. The material was peripheral blood, obtained on day 0 of AZD1222 vaccination. These receptors all stem from an adult in good health.

The chain is built from TRBV5-1 and TRBJ2-7; tentatively, D is TRBD2 (5 bases). Germline-derived CDR1 and CDR2 are SGHRS and YFSETQ. This CDR3 spans 12 amino acids. Trimming pared 4 bases from V and 7 bases from J, leaving 12 bases between. The chain's CDR3 is CASSPGPGEQYF. As DNA, the CDR3 is TGCGCCAGCAGCCCCGGGCCGGGAGAGCAGTACTTC.

The J gene is TRBJ1-1, the V gene TRBV29-1; maybe TRBD1 (6 bases). The V and J ends lost 6 bases and 0 bases respectively, with 14 bases between them. The CDR3 loop spans 14 amino acids. The V gene's germline CDR1 is SQVTM and CDR2 ANQGSEA. CDR3: CSVMSGTLNTEAFF. The CDR3 DNA reads as TGCAGCGTGATGAGTGGGACATTGAACACTGAAGCTTTCTTT.

The gene calls are TRBV5-4 and TRBJ2-7, with a weak D call TRBD2 (6 bases). Germline loops: CDR1 SGHNT, CDR2 YYREEE (reference sequence). V lost 3 bases, J lost 4 bases, and 17 bases lay in between. This CDR3 comprises 15 residues. The CDR3 coding sequence is TGTGCCAGCAGCTCTACCGGGACTCCTTTATACGAGCAGTACTTC. As protein: CASSSTGTPLYEQYF.

The chain has TRBV6-4 and TRBJ1-4; a weak D match, TRBD1 (6 bases). Trimming left V 11 bases short and J 0 bases short, with 19 bases between. The CDR3 runs to 16 residues. Germline V CDR1 and CDR2: MRHNA, SNTAGT. CDR3 region: CARAGDRGPTNEKLFF. The CDR3 DNA follows: TGTGCCCGGGCAGGGGATCGGGGGCCAACTAATGAAAAACTGTTTTTT.

The chain combines TRBV7-9 with TRBJ2-2; 9 bases line up with TRBD2. The CDR3 is 16 amino acids. Losses at the gene ends were 1 base for V and 2 bases for J; bases not matched to a gene: 2. Germline V gene data show CDR1 as SEHNR and CDR2 as FQNEAQ (reference sequence). The CDR3 nucleotides are TGTGCCAGCAGCTTAGGGCTAGCGGGAAACACCGGGGAGCTGTTTTTT. It yields the protein CASSLGLAGNTGELFF.

This clone was detected only once. The chain has TRBV6-2 or TRBV6-3 and TRBJ2-7, with D perhaps TRBD2 (6 bases). Germline lookup yields CDR1 MNHEY and CDR2 SVGEGT. V gave up 3 bases and J gave up 3 bases, with 21 bases separating them. CDR3 length: 17 residues. CDR3 nucleotide sequence: TGTGCCAGCAGTTATCTCCTAGGAGGGGCAGGTGGCTACGAGCAGTACTTC. Translation: CASSYLLGGAGGYEQYF.

The V gene is TRBV6-2 or TRBV6-3, the J gene TRBJ2-3; a weak D match, TRBD2 (6 bases). The germline V gene encodes CDR1 MNHEY and CDR2 SVGEGT. The CDR3 is made up of 14 amino acids. Trimming cost V 2 bases and J 3 bases, with 9 bases left between them. CDR3 loop: CASSYGTATDTQYF. The CDR3 region has the DNA TGTGCCAGCAGTTACGGGACTGCTACAGATACGCAGTATTTT.

The J gene is TRBJ1-2, the V gene TRBV7-9; 7 bases agree with TRBD1. The CDR3 spans 15 residues. Germline lookup yields CDR1 SEHNR and CDR2 FQNEAQ (reference sequence). V lost 6 bases, J lost 0 bases, and 7 bases stayed unmatched. CDR3 in DNA: TGTGCCAGCAGTTTCACAGGGGTACCTAACTATGGCTACACCTTC. Translated, it gives CASSFTGVPNYGYTF. The complete variable domain, with remaining parts taken from reference TRBV7-9 and TRBJ1-2, reads DTGVSQNPRHKITKRGQNVTFRCDPISEHNRLYWYRQTLGQGPEFLTYFQNEAQLEKSRLLSDRFSAERPKGSFSTLEIQRTEQGDSAMYLCASSFTGVPNYGYTFGSGTRLTVV.

The chain joins TRBV5-1 to TRBJ1-5; 7 nucleotides agree with TRBD1. With V trimmed by 1 base and J by 6 bases, 7 bases remained unmatched. There are 15 residues in the CDR3. In germline, CDR1 is SGHRS, CDR2 YFSETQ. The CDR3 region is CASSLKGTAGQPQHF. Written as DNA, the CDR3 is TGCGCCAGCAGCTTGAAGGGGACAGCCGGTCAGCCCCAGCATTTT.

This clone has just a few counts. V usage is TRBV27 and J usage is TRBJ1-2; 7 bases are shared with TRBD1. Trimming removed 5 bases from V and 4 bases from J; junction bases left unmatched: 19. This CDR3 spans 18 amino acids. The germline V gene encodes CDR1 MNHEY and CDR2 SMNVEV (reference sequence). The CDR3 nucleotides are TGTGCCAGCAGTCCACGAAGGGGGCGCGGGGCCGTGGTCTATGGCTACACCTTC. The encoded protein is CASSPRRGRGAVVYGYTF.

In this sample, this clone turned up a few times. The V and J genes are TRBV29-1 and TRBJ2-7, with a tentative D call TRBD1 (6 bases). The V gene's germline CDR1 is SQVTM and CDR2 ANQGSEA. The CDR3 loop spans 12 amino acids. Trimming took 7 bases from V and 2 from J, leaving 12 bases between them. The CDR3, as DNA: TGCAGCGCTTGGGACAACCCCTACGAGCAGTACTTC. Translating gives CSAWDNPYEQYF.

The chain combines TRBV30 with TRBJ1-5; D call uncertain. The CDR3 is 13 residues long. The V end lost 5 bases, the J end lost 1 base, and 9 bases lay between the germline ends. Germline V gives CDR1 GTSNPN, CDR2 SVGIG (reference sequence). The CDR3 sequence is CAWGMGSNQPQHF. In DNA, the CDR3 is TGTGCCTGGGGGATGGGGAGCAATCAGCCCCAGCATTTT.

The genes are TRBV4-2 and TRBJ2-7, with 7 bases matching TRBD1. Germline values: CDR1 LGHNA, CDR2 YNFKEQ. The ends lost 1 base at V and 6 bases at J; junction bases unmatched: 15. The CDR3 is 17 amino acids. As DNA, the CDR3 is TGTGCCAGCAGCCAAGTCCGACAGGGACGCCTCGAAGTCGAGCAGTACTTC. Translated: CASSQVRQGRLEVEQYF.

DNA of the CDR3: TGTGCCAGCACCCTACAGGGGGCTGGAAACACCATATATTTT. It codes for CASTLQGAGNTIYF. The J gene is TRBJ1-3, the V gene TRBV28, with 8 bases fitting TRBD1. The ends lost 7 bases at V and 2 bases at J; junction bases unmatched: 4. CDR1 is MDHEN and CDR2 is SYDVKM in the germline V gene. The CDR3 totals 14 residues.

The CDR3 DNA reads TGTGCCACCTCGTGGGGGGACAGGGCCCGCTCTGGAAACACCATATATTTT. This encodes CATSWGDRARSGNTIYF. The chain employs TRBV11-3 and TRBJ1-3; TRBD1 matches at 9 bases. Per germline, CDR1 SGHNT and CDR2 YENEEA. The V and J ends lost 10 bases and 0 bases, in that order; junction bases with no gene match: 13. The CDR3 is 17 residues long. Supplemented by reference TRBV11-3 and TRBJ1-3, the full variable domain reads EAGVVQSPRYKIIEKKQPVAFWCNPISGHNTLYWYLQNLGQGPELLIRYENEEAVDDSQLPKDRFSAERLKGVDSTLKIQPAELGDSAVYLCATSWGDRARSGNTIYFGEGSWLTVV.

The chain carries TRBV15 and TRBJ2-2, with 7 bases that match TRBD2. The CDR3 totals 16 residues. V was pared by 3 bases and J by 5 bases, with 9 bases of the junction left unmatched. CDR1 is LNHNV and CDR2 is YYDKDF in the germline V gene (reference sequence). The CDR3, as DNA: TGTGCCACCAGCAGGGGCTTCCGGGGAGGGACCGGGGAGCTGTTTTTT. Encoded protein: CATSRGFRGGTGELFF.

The V call is TRBV5-1, the J call TRBJ2-5; 8 nucleotides match TRBD2. There are 15 residues in the CDR3. V gave up 4 bases and J gave up 5 bases; unmatched junction bases: 10. CDR1 and CDR2 from the germline V gene are SGHRS and YFSETQ. The DNA of the CDR3 is TGCGCCAGCAGCCAAAACGGGGGGGCCGGGGAGACCCAGTACTTC. As protein: CASSQNGGAGETQYF.